This T cell receptor beta chain was identified in a study of cytomegalovirus exposure and HLA in healthy donors. General study findings and limits: One variant, a missense change in DCLRE1C, was linked in a later analysis to TCR beta V- and J-gene trimming.

This clone has a handful of counts. Its antigen is undetermined. The donors, nominally healthy at sampling, likely had unrecorded immune exposures. The PCR ran on 60 Vbeta and 13 Jbeta primers. Produced via immunoSEQ multiplex PCR; TCRdb's table is partial and in-frame only. The sample carries fewer than 200,000 clones, about 82% recorded once. Sequenced sample: PBMCs. The source is a woman in her twenties or thirties in good health and CMV-seropositive.

CDR3 sequence (DNA): TGTGCCAGCAGTTATCTAAGTAACTATGGCTACACCTTC. Translation gives CASSYLSNYGYTF. The genes are TRBV6-5 and TRBJ1-2; D not certain. The CDR3 totals 13 residues. Germline loops: CDR1 MNHEY, CDR2 SVGAGI. V lost 3 bases and J 1 base, leaving 6 bases between the germline ends.